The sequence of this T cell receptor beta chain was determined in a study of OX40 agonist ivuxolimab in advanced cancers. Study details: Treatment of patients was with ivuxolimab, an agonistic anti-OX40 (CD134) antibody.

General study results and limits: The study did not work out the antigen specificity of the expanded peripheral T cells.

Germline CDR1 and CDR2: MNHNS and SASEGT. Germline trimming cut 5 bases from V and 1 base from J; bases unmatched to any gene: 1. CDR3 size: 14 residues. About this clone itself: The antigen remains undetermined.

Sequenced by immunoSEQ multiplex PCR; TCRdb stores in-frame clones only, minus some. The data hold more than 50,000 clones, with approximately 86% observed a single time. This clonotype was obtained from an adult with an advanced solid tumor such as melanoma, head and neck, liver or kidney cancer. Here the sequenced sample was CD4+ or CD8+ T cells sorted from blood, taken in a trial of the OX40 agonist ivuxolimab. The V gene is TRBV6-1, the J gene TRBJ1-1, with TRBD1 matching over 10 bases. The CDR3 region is CASSRQGANTEAFF. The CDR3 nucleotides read TGTGCCAGCAGTCGACAGGGGGCGAACACTGAAGCTTTCTTT.